The 4 T cell receptor beta chains given below trace back to one sample, sequenced in a study of follicular helper T cells after annual influenza vaccination. As for time point: 2015-2016 season, pre-vaccination. The table came from immunoSEQ multiplex PCR; TCRdb's copy has only in-frame clones and leaves some out. The table lists about 14,000 clones, 75% to 80% of them singletons. The material was CXCR5- memory CD4+ T cells sorted from blood, obtained on the day of influenza vaccination. These receptors were taken from an adult who received the influenza vaccine.

V is TRBV11-2 and J is TRBJ1-2; 7 bases fit TRBD1. Germline lookup yields CDR1 SGHAT and CDR2 FQNNGV. The CDR3 consists of 15 residues. The V and J ends lost 4 bases and 2 bases, in that order; junction bases with no gene match: 7. CDR3 nucleotide sequence: TGTGCCAGCAGCTCAAACAGGGGCGAAAACTATGGCTACACCTTC. It encodes CASSSNRGENYGYTF.

The CDR3 bases are TGCGCCAGCATGCGGACAGCCGGTGCCAATGAGCAGTTCTTC. Translating it yields CASMRTAGANEQFF. This chain joins TRBV5-1 and TRBJ2-1; the D gene is possibly TRBD1 (6 bases). The V and J ends lost 6 bases and 6 bases respectively, with 16 bases between them. This CDR3 has 14 residues. Germline assignment: CDR1 SGHRS and CDR2 YFSETQ.

This clone was seen once. The gene calls are TRBV27 and TRBJ2-6; D not certain. Germline V gives CDR1 MNHEY, CDR2 SMNVEV (reference sequence). This CDR3 comprises 14 residues. Trimming took 3 bases from V and 3 from J, leaving 6 bases between them. The CDR3 sequence: CASSFLGGANVLTF. The DNA for the CDR3 is TGTGCCAGCAGTTTTCTCGGTGGGGCCAACGTCCTGACTTTC.

The V gene is TRBV5-5, the J gene TRBJ2-6; D is ambiguous. The CDR3 runs to 16 residues. CDR1 and CDR2 from the germline V gene are SGHKS and YYEKEE (reference sequence). The V and J ends lost 4 bases and 2 bases respectively, with 13 bases between them. The CDR3 is CASSEPQTAGANVLTF. As DNA, the CDR3 is TGTGCCAGCAGCGAACCCCAGACGGCTGGGGCCAACGTCCTGACTTTC.